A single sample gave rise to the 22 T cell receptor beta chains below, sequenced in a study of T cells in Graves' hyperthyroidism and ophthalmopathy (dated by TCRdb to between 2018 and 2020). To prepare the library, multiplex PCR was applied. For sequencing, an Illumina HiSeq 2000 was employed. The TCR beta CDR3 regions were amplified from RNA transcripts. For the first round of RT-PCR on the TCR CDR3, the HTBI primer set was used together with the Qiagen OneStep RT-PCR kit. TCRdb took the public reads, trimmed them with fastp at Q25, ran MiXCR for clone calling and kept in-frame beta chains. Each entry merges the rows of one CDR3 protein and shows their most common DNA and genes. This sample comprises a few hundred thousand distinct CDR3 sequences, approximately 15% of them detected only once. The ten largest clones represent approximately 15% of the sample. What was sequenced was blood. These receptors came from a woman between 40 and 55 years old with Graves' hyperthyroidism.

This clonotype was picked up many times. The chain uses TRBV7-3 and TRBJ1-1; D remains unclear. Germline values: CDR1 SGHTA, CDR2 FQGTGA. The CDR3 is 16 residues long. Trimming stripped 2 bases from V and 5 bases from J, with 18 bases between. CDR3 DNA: TGTGCCAGCAGCTTACAGTTATCCCTACGACGGACTGAAGCTTTCTTT. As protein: CASSLQLSLRRTEAFF.

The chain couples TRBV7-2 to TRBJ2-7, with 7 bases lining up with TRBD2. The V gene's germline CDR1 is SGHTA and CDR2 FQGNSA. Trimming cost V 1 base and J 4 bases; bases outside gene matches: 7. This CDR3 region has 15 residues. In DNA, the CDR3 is TGTGCCAGCAGCTTAGGGCTAGCGGTTCAATACGAGCAGTACTTC. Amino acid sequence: CASSLGLAVQYEQYF. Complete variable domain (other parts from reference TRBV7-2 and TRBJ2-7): GAGVSQSPSNKVTEKGKDVELRCDPISGHTALYWYRQSLGQGLEFLIYFQGNSAPDKSGLPSDRFSAERTGGSVSTLTIQRTQQEDSAVYLCASSLGLAVQYEQYFGPGTRLTVT.

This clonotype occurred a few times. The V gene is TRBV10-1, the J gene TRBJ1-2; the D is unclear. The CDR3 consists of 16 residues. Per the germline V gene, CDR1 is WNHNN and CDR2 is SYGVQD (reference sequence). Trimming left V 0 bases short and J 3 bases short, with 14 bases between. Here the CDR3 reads CASSESGTASYYGYTF. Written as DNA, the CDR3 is TGCGCCAGCAGTGAGTCGGGAACGGCCTCATACTATGGCTACACCTTC.

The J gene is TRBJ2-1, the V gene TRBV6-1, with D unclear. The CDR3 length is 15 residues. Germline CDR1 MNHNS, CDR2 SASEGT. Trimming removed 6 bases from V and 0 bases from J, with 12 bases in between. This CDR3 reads CASSAGLGSYNEQFF. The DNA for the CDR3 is TGTGCCAGCAGCGCCGGTTTAGGCTCCTACAATGAGCAGTTCTTC.

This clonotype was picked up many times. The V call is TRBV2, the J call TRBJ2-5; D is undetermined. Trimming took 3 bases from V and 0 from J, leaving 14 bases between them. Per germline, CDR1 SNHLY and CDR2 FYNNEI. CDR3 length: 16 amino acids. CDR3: CASSDYGRNYQETQYF. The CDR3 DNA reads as TGTGCCAGCAGTGATTATGGCAGAAACTACCAAGAGACCCAGTACTTC.

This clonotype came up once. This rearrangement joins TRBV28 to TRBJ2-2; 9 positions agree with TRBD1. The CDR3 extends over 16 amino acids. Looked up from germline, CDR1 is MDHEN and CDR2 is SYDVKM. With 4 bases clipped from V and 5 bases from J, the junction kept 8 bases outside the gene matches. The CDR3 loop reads CASSSYLGQGTGELFF. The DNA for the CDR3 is TGTGCCAGCAGTTCGTACTTGGGACAGGGAACCGGGGAGCTGTTTTTT.

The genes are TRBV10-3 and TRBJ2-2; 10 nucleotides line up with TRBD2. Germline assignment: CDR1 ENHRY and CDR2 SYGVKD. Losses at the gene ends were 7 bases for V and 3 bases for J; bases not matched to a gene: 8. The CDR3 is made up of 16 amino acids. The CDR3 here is CAITKAGGPDTGELFF. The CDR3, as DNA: TGTGCCATCACCAAAGCGGGAGGGCCCGACACCGGGGAGCTGTTTTTT.

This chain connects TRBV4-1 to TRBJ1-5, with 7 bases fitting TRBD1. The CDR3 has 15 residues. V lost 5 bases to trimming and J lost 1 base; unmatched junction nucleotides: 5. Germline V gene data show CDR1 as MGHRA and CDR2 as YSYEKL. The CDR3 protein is CASSKLQGSNQPQHF. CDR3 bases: TGCGCCAGCAGCAAACTACAGGGGAGCAATCAGCCCCAGCATTTT.

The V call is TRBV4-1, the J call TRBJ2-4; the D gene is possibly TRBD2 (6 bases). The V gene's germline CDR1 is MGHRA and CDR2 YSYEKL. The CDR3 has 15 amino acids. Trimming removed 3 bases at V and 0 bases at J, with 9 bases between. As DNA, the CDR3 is TGCGCCAGCAGCCAGGAAGCGGGAGCCAAAAACATTCAGTACTTC. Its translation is CASSQEAGAKNIQYF.

The CDR3 DNA sequence: TGTGCCAGTAGTACTCCACAGGAACGCTATGGCTACACCTTC. Protein: CASSTPQERYGYTF. This chain connects TRBV19 to TRBJ1-2, with D perhaps TRBD1 (5 bases). This CDR3 has 14 residues. V was clipped by 4 bases and J by 4 bases, with 13 bases between them. Per germline, CDR1 LNHDA and CDR2 SQIVND (reference sequence).

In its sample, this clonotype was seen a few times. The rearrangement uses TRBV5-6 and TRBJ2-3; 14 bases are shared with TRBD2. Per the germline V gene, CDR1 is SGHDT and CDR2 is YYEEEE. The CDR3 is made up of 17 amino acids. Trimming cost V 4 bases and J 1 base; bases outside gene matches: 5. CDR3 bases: TGTGCCAGCAGCACGGGACTAGCGGGAGTGGGCACAGATACGCAGTATTTT. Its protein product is CASSTGLAGVGTDTQYF.

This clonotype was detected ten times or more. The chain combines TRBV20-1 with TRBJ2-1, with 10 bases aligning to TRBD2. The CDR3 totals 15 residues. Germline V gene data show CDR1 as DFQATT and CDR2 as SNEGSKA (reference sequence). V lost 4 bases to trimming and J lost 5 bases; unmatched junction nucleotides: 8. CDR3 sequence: CSAITGTSVNNEQFF. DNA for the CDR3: TGCAGTGCTATCACCGGGACTAGCGTGAACAATGAGCAGTTCTTC.

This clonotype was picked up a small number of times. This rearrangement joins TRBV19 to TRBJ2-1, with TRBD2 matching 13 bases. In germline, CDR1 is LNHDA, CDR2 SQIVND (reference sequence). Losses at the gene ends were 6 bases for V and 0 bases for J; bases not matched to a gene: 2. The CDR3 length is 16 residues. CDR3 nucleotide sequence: TGTGCCAGTAGACGGACTAGCGGGGGCTCCTACAATGAGCAGTTCTTC. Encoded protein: CASRRTSGGSYNEQFF. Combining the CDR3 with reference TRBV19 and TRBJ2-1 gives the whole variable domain DGGITQSPKYLFRKEGQNVTLSCEQNLNHDAMYWYRQDPGQGLRLIYYSQIVNDFQKGDIAEGYSVSREKKESFPLTVTSAQKNPTAFYLCASRRTSGGSYNEQFFGPGTRLTVL.

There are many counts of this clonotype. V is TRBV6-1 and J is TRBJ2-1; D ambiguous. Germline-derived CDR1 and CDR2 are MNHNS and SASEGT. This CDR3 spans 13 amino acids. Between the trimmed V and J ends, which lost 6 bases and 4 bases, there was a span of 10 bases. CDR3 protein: CASSDPQYNEQFF. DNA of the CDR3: TGTGCCAGCAGCGACCCTCAATACAATGAGCAGTTCTTC.

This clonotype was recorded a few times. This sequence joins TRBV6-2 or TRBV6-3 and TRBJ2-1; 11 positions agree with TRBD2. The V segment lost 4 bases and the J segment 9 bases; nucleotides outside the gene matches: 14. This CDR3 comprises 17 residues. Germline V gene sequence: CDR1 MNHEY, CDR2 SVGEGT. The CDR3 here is CASSLVLAGGGWGEQFF. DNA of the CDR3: TGTGCCAGCAGTTTAGTGCTAGCGGGAGGAGGCTGGGGTGAGCAGTTCTTC.

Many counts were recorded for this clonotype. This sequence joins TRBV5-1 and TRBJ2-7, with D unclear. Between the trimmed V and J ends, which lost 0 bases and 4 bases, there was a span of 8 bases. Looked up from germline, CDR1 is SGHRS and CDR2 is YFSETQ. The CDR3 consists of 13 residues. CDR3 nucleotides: TGCGCCAGCAGCTTGGTTTCCGGTTACGAGCAGTACTTC. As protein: CASSLVSGYEQYF.

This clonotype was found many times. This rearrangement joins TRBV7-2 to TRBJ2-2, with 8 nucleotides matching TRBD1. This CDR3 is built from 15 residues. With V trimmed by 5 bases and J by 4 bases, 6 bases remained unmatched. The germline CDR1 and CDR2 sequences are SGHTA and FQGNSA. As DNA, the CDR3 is TGTGCCAGCAGCCGATTTACAGGGGGCACCGGGGAGCTGTTTTTT. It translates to CASSRFTGGTGELFF.

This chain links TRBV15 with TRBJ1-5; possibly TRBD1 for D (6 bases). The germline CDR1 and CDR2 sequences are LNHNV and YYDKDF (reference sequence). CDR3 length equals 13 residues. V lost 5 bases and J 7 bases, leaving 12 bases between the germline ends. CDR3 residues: CATSAGVNQPQHF. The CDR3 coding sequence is TGTGCCACCAGCGCAGGGGTAAACCAGCCCCAGCATTTT.

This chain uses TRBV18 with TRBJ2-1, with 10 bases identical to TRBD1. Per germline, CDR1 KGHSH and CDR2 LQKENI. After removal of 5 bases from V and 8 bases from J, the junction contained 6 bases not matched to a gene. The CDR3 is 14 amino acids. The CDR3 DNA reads TGTGCCAGCTCATTACGGACAGGGGGGGATGAGCAGTTCTTC. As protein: CASSLRTGGDEQFF.

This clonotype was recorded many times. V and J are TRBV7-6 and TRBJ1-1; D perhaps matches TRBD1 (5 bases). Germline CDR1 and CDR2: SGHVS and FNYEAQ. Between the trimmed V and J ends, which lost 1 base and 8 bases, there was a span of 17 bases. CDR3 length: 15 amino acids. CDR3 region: CASSLEVAGMPEAFF. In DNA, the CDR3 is TGTGCCAGCAGCTTAGAAGTAGCAGGGATGCCAGAAGCTTTCTTT.

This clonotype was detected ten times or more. As DNA, the CDR3 is TGTGCCAGCAGCCCGACTAGGGGCGGGGAGCTGTTTTTT. As protein: CASSPTRGGELFF. The chain links TRBV7-8 to TRBJ2-2, with a weak D call TRBD2 (6 bases). CDR1 is SGHVS, CDR2 FQNEAQ, per germline. This CDR3 has 13 amino acids. V lost 5 bases and J lost 7, with 11 bases in between. The variable domain in full, completed from reference TRBV7-8 and TRBJ2-2, reads GAGVSQSPRYKVAKRGQDVALRCDPISGHVSLFWYQQALGQGPEFLTYFQNEAQLDKSGLPSDRFFAERPEGSVSTLKIQRTQQEDSAVYLCASSPTRGGELFFGEGSRLTVL.

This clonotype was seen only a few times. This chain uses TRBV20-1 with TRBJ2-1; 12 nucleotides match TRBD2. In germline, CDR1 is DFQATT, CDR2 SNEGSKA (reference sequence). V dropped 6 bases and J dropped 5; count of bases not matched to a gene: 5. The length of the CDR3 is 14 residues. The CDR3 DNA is TGCAGTGCAACTCTAGCGGGAGGGCACAATGAGCAGTTCTTC. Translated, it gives CSATLAGGHNEQFF.